These 25 T cell receptor beta chains share one sample of origin, sequenced in a study of blood T cell repertoires in COVID-19. Method: immunoSEQ multiplex PCR; TCRdb's copy keeps in-frame clones and lacks some. The data contain about 270,000 clones, roughly 89% of them singletons. Sequencing was performed on peripheral blood. These receptors all come from a man between 45 and 60 years old with acute or convalescent COVID-19.

The chain is built from TRBV3-1 (or the pseudogene TRBV3-2) and TRBJ1-1; TRBD1 agrees at 8 bases. This CDR3 comprises 15 residues. V shed 1 base and J 10 bases; nucleotides not matched to a gene: 11. Germline V gene data show CDR1 as LGHDT and CDR2 as YNNKEL (reference sequence). The CDR3 sequence is CASSQGYGRGQGAFF. The DNA for the CDR3 is TGTGCCAGCAGCCAAGGTTATGGGCGAGGACAGGGAGCTTTCTTT.

The chain joins TRBV9 to TRBJ2-7; D is possibly TRBD1 (5 bases). The V gene's germline CDR1 is SGDLS and CDR2 YYNGEE. V was shortened by 10 bases and J by 3 bases, with 20 bases between the two germline ends. CDR3 length: 14 residues. DNA for the CDR3: TGTGCCGGTCCTCCAAAAGGGGTCGACTACGAGCAGTACTTC. Residues: CAGPPKGVDYEQYF.

The chain carries TRBV6-5 and TRBJ1-1, with D possibly being TRBD1 (6 bases). The CDR3 is 13 amino acids. V lost 9 bases and J lost 1, with 12 bases in between. Per germline, CDR1 MNHEY and CDR2 SVGAGI. CDR3 in DNA: TGTGCCAGTTCCTGGGGGCAGAACACTGAAGCTTTCTTT. Its protein is CASSWGQNTEAFF.

The V call is TRBV14, the J call TRBJ2-7; D ambiguous. V was trimmed by 0 bases and J by 3 bases, leaving 12 bases between them. The CDR3 spans 15 residues. Germline-derived CDR1 and CDR2 are SGHDN and FVKESK. CDR3 DNA: TGTGCCAGCAGCCAAGACGTCGGAGCTTACTACGAGCAGTACTTC. Encoded protein: CASSQDVGAYYEQYF.

The gene calls are TRBV10-2 and TRBJ1-2; weak D call: TRBD1 (5 bases). V lost 2 bases, J lost 4 bases, and 23 bases lay in between. The length of the CDR3 is 18 residues. Per the germline V gene, CDR1 is WSHSY and CDR2 is SAAADI. The CDR3 nucleotides are TGCGCCAGCAGTGAGGGGCAGATTTTTCCGCGGGACTTCTATGGCTACACCTTC. It yields the protein CASSEGQIFPRDFYGYTF.

J is TRBJ2-1 and V is TRBV7-3; a possible D gene is TRBD2 (5 bases). The CDR3 has 14 residues. Germline values: CDR1 SGHTA, CDR2 FQGTGA. V was shortened by 2 bases and J by 6 bases, with 11 bases between the two germline ends. The CDR3 sequence is CASSLLASSNEQFF. CDR3 bases: TGTGCCAGCAGCTTATTGGCTAGCTCCAATGAGCAGTTCTTC.

V is TRBV5-4 and J is TRBJ2-3; TRBD1 agrees at 8 bases. J gave up 2 bases and V 3 bases, and 11 bases lay outside the gene matches. The germline CDR1 and CDR2 sequences are SGHNT and YYREEE (reference sequence). The CDR3 consists of 17 residues. CDR3 protein: CASSYDRGALITDTQYF. The CDR3 bases are TGTGCCAGCAGCTACGACAGGGGCGCGCTGATCACAGATACGCAGTATTTT.

This clone is a singleton in its sample. The chain employs TRBV2 and TRBJ2-2; the D gene is possibly TRBD2 (5 bases). The germline gives CDR1 SNHLY, CDR2 FYNNEI. V gave up 4 bases and J gave up 7 bases, with 16 bases separating them. This CDR3 contains 15 residues. The CDR3 here is CASSGLPSGGGELFF. DNA of the CDR3: TGTGCCAGCAGTGGACTACCCTCGGGTGGCGGGGAGCTGTTTTTT.

The CDR3 bases are TGCGCCAGCAACACGATGGACGGGGAAGGCGAGCAGTACTTC. This codes for CASNTMDGEGEQYF. The chain recombines TRBV5-1 with TRBJ2-7; the D gene is possibly TRBD2 (5 bases). Trimming left V 6 bases short and J 6 bases short, with 19 bases between. The CDR3 sequence is 14 residues long. Germline lookup yields CDR1 SGHRS and CDR2 YFSETQ.

The rearrangement joins TRBV3-1 (or the pseudogene TRBV3-2) to TRBJ1-6; D might be TRBD1 (5 bases). The germline V gene encodes CDR1 LGHDT and CDR2 YNNKEL (reference sequence). The CDR3 is made up of 15 amino acids. V lost 6 bases, J lost 7 bases, and 16 bases lay in between. As DNA, the CDR3 is TGTGCCAGCAGTATAGGAACTCCAGGGAATTCACCCCTCCACTTT. It translates to CASSIGTPGNSPLHF.

This clone came up a few times. The chain links TRBV7-6 to TRBJ2-3; D remains ambiguous. CDR1 and CDR2 from the germline V gene are SGHVS and FNYEAQ. The ends were cut back, 1 base at V and 0 bases at J, with 8 bases in the middle. The CDR3 spans 15 residues. CDR3 sequence (DNA): TGTGCCAGCAGCTTAGGAGTCCTTAGCACAGATACGCAGTATTTT. This codes for CASSLGVLSTDTQYF.

The V and J genes are TRBV5-8 and TRBJ2-7, with 7 bases identical to TRBD1. In germline, CDR1 is SGHTS, CDR2 YDEGEE. Trimming removed 0 bases from V and 4 bases from J; junction bases left unmatched: 4. The CDR3 runs to 14 residues. CDR3 sequence (DNA): TGTGCCAGCAGCTTGGGGGACAGAAGTTACGAGCAGTACTTC. This codes for CASSLGDRSYEQYF.

The chain is built from TRBV24-1 and TRBJ1-5, with D perhaps TRBD1 (5 bases). Trimming stripped 5 bases from V and 4 bases from J, with 11 bases between. Germline V gene lookup returns CDR1 KGHDR and CDR2 SFDVKD. The CDR3 covers 14 residues. The DNA for the CDR3 is TGTGCCACCAGTGTCCCTAGGGGTAATCAGCCCCAGCATTTT. Its protein product is CATSVPRGNQPQHF.

The V gene is TRBV2, the J gene TRBJ1-6; D is perhaps TRBD1 (5 bases). The germline V and J ends were trimmed by 11 bases and 7 bases, with 15 bases remaining between them. This CDR3 comprises 13 residues. Germline V gene lookup returns CDR1 SNHLY and CDR2 FYNNEI. CDR3: CAGEGRENSPLHF. CDR3 DNA: TGTGCCGGAGAGGGACGGGAGAATTCACCCCTCCACTTT.

The gene calls are TRBV6-6 and TRBJ2-1; 7 positions agree with TRBD1. The CDR3 has 14 residues. Germline CDR1 MNHNY, CDR2 SVGAGI (reference sequence). The ends lost 10 bases at V and 4 bases at J; junction bases unmatched: 10. CDR3 sequence reads: CATSPGTDYNEQFF. The CDR3, as DNA: TGTGCCACCTCACCCGGGACAGATTACAATGAGCAGTTCTTC.

This sequence joins TRBV5-1 and TRBJ2-2; 7 bases match TRBD1. Per the germline V gene, CDR1 is SGHRS and CDR2 is YFSETQ. The CDR3 consists of 16 residues. The V and J ends lost 0 bases and 5 bases, in that order; junction bases with no gene match: 7. CDR3 loop: CASSLAPDRRTGELFF. CDR3 coding DNA: TGCGCCAGCAGCTTGGCGCCGGACAGGAGAACCGGGGAGCTGTTTTTT.

The chain couples TRBV27 to TRBJ1-6, with D unclear. The length of the CDR3 is 15 residues. CDR1 and CDR2 (germline): MNHEY, SMNVEV (reference sequence). The V gene lost 3 bases and the J gene lost 8 bases, with 14 bases spanning the gap. This CDR3 reads CASSFGVGVYSPLHF. The CDR3 bases are TGTGCCAGCAGTTTCGGGGTGGGAGTCTATTCACCCCTCCACTTT.

The rearrangement joins TRBV19 to TRBJ2-2; the match to TRBD2 covers 7 bases. Trimming cost V 9 bases and J 6 bases; bases outside gene matches: 16. Per germline, CDR1 LNHDA and CDR2 SQIVND (reference sequence). This CDR3 is built from 16 residues. As DNA, the CDR3 is TGTGCCAGCCGACGGAGAGGCGGGACTACCTCCGGGGAGCTGTTTTTT. This sequence encodes CASRRRGGTTSGELFF.

This sequence joins TRBV20-1 and TRBJ1-4, with D possibly being TRBD1 (6 bases). Germline V gives CDR1 DFQATT, CDR2 SNEGSKA (reference sequence). Trimming pared 3 bases from V and 0 bases from J, leaving 14 bases between. The CDR3 has 16 amino acids. The CDR3 loop is CSASPKDSATNEKLFF. The CDR3 DNA reads as TGCAGTGCTAGTCCTAAGGACAGTGCAACTAATGAAAAACTGTTTTTT.

Only a few counts were recorded for this clone. The chain joins TRBV5-5 to TRBJ1-2; no reliable D call. Germline-derived CDR1 and CDR2 are SGHKS and YYEKEE (reference sequence). This CDR3 contains 12 residues. The V and J ends lost 2 bases and 5 bases respectively, with 7 bases between them. CDR3 coding DNA: TGTGCCAGCAGCTTATTCGGTTATGGCTACACCTTC. Amino acids: CASSLFGYGYTF. The whole variable domain, filled in from reference TRBV5-5 and TRBJ1-2, reads DAGVTQSPTHLIKTRGQQVTLRCSPISGHKSVSWYQQVLGQGPQFIFQYYEKEERGRGNFPDRFSARQFPNYSSELNVNALLLGDSALYLCASSLFGYGYTFGSGTRLTVV.

The J gene is TRBJ1-2, the V gene TRBV19; D not certain. This CDR3 has 15 amino acids. The V gene's germline CDR1 is LNHDA and CDR2 SQIVND (reference sequence). V was pared by 0 bases and J by 8 bases, with 16 bases between. CDR3 nucleotides: TGTGCCAGTAGTATAGATCCCCGAGGCTCCGGGGGCTACACCTTC. Amino acid sequence: CASSIDPRGSGGYTF.

The chain has TRBV2 and TRBJ1-3; TRBD1 is a possible D gene (6 bases). Trimming cost V 4 bases and J 1 base, with 11 bases left between them. The germline V gene encodes CDR1 SNHLY and CDR2 FYNNEI. The CDR3 runs 15 residues. DNA of the CDR3: TGTGCCAGCAGTGGCGCCGGGACATCTGGAAACACCATATATTTT. It codes for CASSGAGTSGNTIYF.

This sequence joins TRBV7-3 and TRBJ2-1; 13 bases line up with TRBD2. The V gene's germline CDR1 is SGHTA and CDR2 FQGTGA. The CDR3 consists of 15 residues. V was pared by 5 bases and J by 9 bases, with 7 bases of the junction left unmatched. The CDR3 loop reads CASSHTSGGATEQFF. The DNA of the CDR3 is TGTGCCAGCAGCCACACTAGCGGGGGGGCCACTGAGCAGTTCTTC.

The CDR3, as DNA: TGTGCCAGCAGCCAAACGAGGACTGAAGCTTTCTTT. Its translation: CASSQTRTEAFF. V usage is TRBV3-1 (or the pseudogene TRBV3-2) and J usage is TRBJ1-1; no reliable D call. Trimming left V 2 bases short and J 5 bases short, with 6 bases between. The CDR3 sequence is 12 residues long. Germline V gene sequence: CDR1 LGHDT, CDR2 YNNKEL (reference sequence).

This chain links TRBV11-2 with TRBJ1-2; no definite D call. The CDR3 covers 13 residues. The germline gives CDR1 SGHAT, CDR2 FQNNGV. The germline V and J ends were trimmed by 5 bases and 1 base, with 8 bases remaining between them. Written as DNA, the CDR3 is TGTGCCAGCAGCCCCGAGGGTAACTATGGCTACACCTTC. This codes for CASSPEGNYGYTF.